This T cell receptor (beta chain) was profiled in a study of shared clonotypes between healthy human individuals. The method was immunoSEQ multiplex PCR; TCRdb's version includes in-frame clones alone and lacks a portion of them. The table shows about 610,000 clones, with 90% to 97% occurring only once. This clone was observed a single time. The naive CD8 subset, CD45RO-negative cells positively selected for CCR7, excluded terminally differentiated effector memory CD45RA+ cells. The receptor was isolated from a woman in her twenties or thirties in good health. The sequenced material came from naive CD8+ T cells sorted from blood.

The CDR3 sequence is CASSPGSGETQYF. The CDR3 nucleotides read TGTGCCAGCTCACCCGGGAGCGGGGAGACCCAGTACTTC. This sequence joins TRBV18 and TRBJ2-5, with a tentative D call TRBD2 (6 bases). V was clipped by 3 bases and J by 5 bases, with 10 bases between them. The CDR3 loop spans 13 amino acids. Germline loops: CDR1 KGHSH, CDR2 LQKENI. The whole variable domain, filled in from reference TRBV18 and TRBJ2-5, reads NAGVMQNPRHLVRRRGQEARLRCSPMKGHSHVYWYRQLPEEGLKFMVYLQKENIIDESGMPKERFSAEFPKEGPSILRIQQVVRGDSAAYFCASSPGSGETQYFGPGTRLLVL.